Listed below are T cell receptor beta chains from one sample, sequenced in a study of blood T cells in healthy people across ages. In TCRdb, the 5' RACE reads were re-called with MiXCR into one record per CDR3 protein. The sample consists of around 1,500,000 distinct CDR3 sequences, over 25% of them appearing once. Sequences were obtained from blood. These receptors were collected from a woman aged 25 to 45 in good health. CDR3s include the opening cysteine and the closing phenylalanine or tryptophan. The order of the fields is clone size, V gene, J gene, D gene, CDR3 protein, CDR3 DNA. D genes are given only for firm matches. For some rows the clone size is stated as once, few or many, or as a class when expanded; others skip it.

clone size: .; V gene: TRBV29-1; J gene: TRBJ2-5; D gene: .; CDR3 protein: CSVGFASRQETQYF; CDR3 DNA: TGCAGCGTTGGATTTGCCTCCAGGCAAGAGACCCAGTACTTC
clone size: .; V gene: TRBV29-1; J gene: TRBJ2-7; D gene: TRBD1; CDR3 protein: CSVEGTGQGYEQYF; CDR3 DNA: TGCAGCGTTGAGGGGACAGGCCAGGGGTACGAGCAGTACTTC
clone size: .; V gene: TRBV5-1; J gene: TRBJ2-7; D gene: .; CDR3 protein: CASSFDIYLYEQYF; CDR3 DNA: TGCGCCAGCAGCTTCGACATTTACCTATACGAGCAGTACTTC
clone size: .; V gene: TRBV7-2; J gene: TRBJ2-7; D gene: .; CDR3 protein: CASSPRRAFHEQYF; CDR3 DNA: TGTGCCAGCAGCCCACGGAGGGCCTTCCACGAGCAGTACTTC
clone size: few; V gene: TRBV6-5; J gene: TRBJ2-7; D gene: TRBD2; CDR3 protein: CASSYGGGAYEQYF; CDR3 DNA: TGTGCCAGCAGTTACGGCGGGGGGGCCTACGAGCAGTACTTC
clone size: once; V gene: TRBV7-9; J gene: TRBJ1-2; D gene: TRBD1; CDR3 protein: CASRAGTDPYGYTF; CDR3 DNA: TGTGCCAGCAGGGCCGGGACAGACCCTTATGGCTACACCTTC
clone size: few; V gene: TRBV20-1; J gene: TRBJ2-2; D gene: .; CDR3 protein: CSASIQGNTGELFF; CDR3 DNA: TGCAGTGCCTCAATCCAGGGGAACACCGGGGAGCTGTTTTTT
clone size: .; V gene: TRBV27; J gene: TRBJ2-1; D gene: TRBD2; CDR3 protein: CASGTSGGAYNEQFF; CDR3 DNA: TGTGCCAGTGGGACTAGCGGGGGGGCCTACAATGAGCAGTTCTTC
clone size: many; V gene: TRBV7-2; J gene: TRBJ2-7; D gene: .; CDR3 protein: CASSFQSQMREQYF; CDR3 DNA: TGTGCCAGCAGCTTTCAGTCCCAAATGAGGGAGCAGTACTTC
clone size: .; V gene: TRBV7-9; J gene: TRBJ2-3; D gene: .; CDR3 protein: CAIPPPAGDTQYF; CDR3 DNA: TGTGCCATCCCCCCCCCGGCGGGAGATACGCAGTATTTT
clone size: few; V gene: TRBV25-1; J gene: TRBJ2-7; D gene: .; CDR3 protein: CASSWGGTEAYEQYF; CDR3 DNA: TGTGCCAGCAGTTGGGGGGGGACAGAGGCCTACGAGCAGTACTTC
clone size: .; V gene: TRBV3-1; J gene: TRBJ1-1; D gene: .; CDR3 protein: CASSQAGDSDAFF; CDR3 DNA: TGTGCCAGCAGCCAAGCAGGCGACAGTGATGCTTTCTTT
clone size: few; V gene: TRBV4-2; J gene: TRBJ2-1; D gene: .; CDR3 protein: CASSQRASEQFF; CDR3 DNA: TGTGCCAGCAGCCAAAGGGCCAGTGAGCAGTTCTTC
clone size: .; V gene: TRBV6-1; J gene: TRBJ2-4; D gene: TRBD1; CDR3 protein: CASSQITGAPRGFFPKNIQYF; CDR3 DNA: TGTGCCAGCAGTCAGATAACAGGGGCTCCTAGGGGGTTTTTTCCCAAAAACATTCAGTACTTC
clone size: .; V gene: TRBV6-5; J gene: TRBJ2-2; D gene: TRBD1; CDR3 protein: CASSYSGDRGLANTGELFF; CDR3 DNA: TGTGCCAGCAGTTACTCAGGGGACAGGGGGCTCGCGAACACCGGGGAGCTGTTTTTT
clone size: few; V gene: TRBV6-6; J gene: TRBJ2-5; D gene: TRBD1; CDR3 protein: CASSHRDREEETQYF; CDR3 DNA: TGTGCCAGCAGCCACCGGGACAGGGAGGAAGAGACCCAGTACTTC
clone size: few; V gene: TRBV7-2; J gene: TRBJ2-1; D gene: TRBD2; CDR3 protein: CASSLGLGLAAEQFF; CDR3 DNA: TGTGCCAGCAGCTTGGGACTAGGGCTTGCAGCTGAGCAGTTCTTC
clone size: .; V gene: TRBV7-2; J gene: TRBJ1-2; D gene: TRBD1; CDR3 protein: CASSFQGAFYGYTF; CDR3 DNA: TGTGCCAGCAGCTTCCAGGGGGCTTTCTATGGCTACACCTTC
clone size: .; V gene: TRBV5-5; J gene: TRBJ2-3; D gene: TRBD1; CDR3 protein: CVSSSRDRRSTDTQYF; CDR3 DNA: TGTGTCAGCAGCTCCCGGGACAGGAGAAGCACAGATACGCAGTATTTT
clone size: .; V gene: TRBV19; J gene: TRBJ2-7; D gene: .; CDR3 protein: CASKVGAPTHEQYF; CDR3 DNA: TGTGCCAGTAAGGTTGGCGCGCCCACCCACGAGCAGTACTTC
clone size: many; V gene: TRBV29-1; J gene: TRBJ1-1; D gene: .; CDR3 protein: CSVGPAGQAFF; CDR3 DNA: TGCAGCGTTGGTCCGGCAGGGCAAGCTTTCTTT
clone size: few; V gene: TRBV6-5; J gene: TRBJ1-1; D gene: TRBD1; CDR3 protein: CASSYAIGQGTTEAFF; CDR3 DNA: TGTGCCAGCAGTTACGCAATTGGACAGGGGACAACTGAAGCTTTCTTT
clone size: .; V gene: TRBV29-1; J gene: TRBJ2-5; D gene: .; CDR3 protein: CSVEVGLWEQDQETQYF; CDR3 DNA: TGCAGCGTTGAAGTTGGTTTGTGGGAGCAGGACCAAGAGACCCAGTACTTC
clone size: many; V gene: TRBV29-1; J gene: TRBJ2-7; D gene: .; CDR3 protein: CSVRRSGYEQYF; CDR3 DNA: TGCAGCGTACGAAGGTCTGGCTACGAGCAGTACTTC
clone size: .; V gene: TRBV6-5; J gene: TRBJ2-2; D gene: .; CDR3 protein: CASGPTNTGELFF; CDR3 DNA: TGTGCCAGCGGTCCCACGAACACCGGGGAGCTGTTTTTT
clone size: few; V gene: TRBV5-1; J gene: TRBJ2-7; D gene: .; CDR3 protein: CASRLGSASGVQYF; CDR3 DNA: TGCGCCAGCCGGCTGGGCAGTGCTTCGGGGGTGCAGTACTTC
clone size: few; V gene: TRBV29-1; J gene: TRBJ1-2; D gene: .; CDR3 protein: CSAGGGLGYTF; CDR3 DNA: TGCAGCGCCGGGGGGGGCCTCGGCTACACCTTC
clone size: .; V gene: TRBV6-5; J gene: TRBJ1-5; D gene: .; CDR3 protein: CASSYTGNSNQPQHF; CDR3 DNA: TGTGCCAGCAGTTACACAGGGAATAGCAATCAGCCCCAGCATTTT
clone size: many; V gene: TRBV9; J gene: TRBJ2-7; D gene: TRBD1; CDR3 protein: CASSPRQGFYEQYF; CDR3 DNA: TGTGCCAGCAGCCCTCGACAGGGGTTCTACGAGCAGTACTTC
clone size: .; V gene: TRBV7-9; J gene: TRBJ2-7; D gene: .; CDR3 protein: CASSLVYGAGQGDNEQYF; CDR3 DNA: TGTGCCAGCAGCTTAGTTTATGGCGCGGGGCAGGGCGACAACGAGCAGTACTTC
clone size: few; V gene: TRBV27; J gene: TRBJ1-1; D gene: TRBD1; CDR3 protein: CASSYQTGANTEAFF; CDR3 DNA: TGTGCCAGCAGTTACCAGACAGGGGCGAACACTGAAGCTTTCTTT
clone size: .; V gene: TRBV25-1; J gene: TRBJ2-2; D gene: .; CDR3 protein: CASSELGSGTGELFF; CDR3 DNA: TGTGCCAGCAGTGAATTGGGCAGCGGCACCGGGGAGCTGTTTTTT
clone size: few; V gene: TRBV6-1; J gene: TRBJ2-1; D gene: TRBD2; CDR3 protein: CASIVTSGGSNEQFF; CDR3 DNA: TGTGCCAGCATTGTAACTAGCGGGGGGTCAAATGAGCAGTTCTTC
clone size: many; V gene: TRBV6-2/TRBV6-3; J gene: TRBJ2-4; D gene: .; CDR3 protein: CASSSPGRKNIQYF; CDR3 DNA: TGTGCCAGCAGCTCTCCGGGGCGTAAAAACATTCAGTACTTC
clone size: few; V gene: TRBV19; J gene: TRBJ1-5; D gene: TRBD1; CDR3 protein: CASTAGGNQPQHF; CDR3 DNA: TGTGCCAGTACCGCAGGGGGAAATCAGCCCCAGCATTTT
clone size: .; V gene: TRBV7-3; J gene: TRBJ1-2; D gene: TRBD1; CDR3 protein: CTSSADRDYGYTF; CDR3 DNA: TGTACCAGCAGCGCGGACAGGGACTATGGCTACACCTTC
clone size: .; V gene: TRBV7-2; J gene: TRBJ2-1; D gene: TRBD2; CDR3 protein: CASSLVAGVWDEQFF; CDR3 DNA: TGTGCCAGCAGCTTAGTGGCGGGGGTGTGGGATGAGCAGTTCTTC
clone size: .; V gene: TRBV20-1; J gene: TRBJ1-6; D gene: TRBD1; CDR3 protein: CSARDVDRGNSPLHF; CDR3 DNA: TGCAGTGCTAGAGATGTGGACAGGGGCAATTCACCCCTCCACTTT
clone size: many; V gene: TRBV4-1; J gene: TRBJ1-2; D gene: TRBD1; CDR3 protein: CASSQERSRQGVYGYTF; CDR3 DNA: TGCGCCAGCAGCCAAGAGAGATCTCGACAGGGCGTCTATGGCTACACCTTC
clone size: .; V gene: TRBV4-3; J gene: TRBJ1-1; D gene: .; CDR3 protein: CASSQEGGSSTEAFF; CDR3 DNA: TGCGCCAGCAGCCAAGAAGGGGGGAGCTCCACTGAAGCTTTCTTT
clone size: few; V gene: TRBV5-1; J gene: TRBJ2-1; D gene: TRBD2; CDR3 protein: CASSPAGGQGPKSSYNEQFF; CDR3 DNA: TGCGCCAGCAGCCCAGCGGGAGGCCAGGGGCCAAAGAGCTCCTACAATGAGCAGTTCTTC
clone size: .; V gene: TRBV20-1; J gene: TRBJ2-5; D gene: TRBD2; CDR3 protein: CSAQTSGGTSLETQYF; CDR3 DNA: TGCAGTGCCCAGACTAGCGGGGGGACGTCTTTAGAGACCCAGTACTTC
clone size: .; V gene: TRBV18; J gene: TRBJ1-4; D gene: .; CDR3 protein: CASRQESNEKLFF; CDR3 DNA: TGTGCCAGCAGACAGGAGTCTAATGAAAAACTGTTTTTT
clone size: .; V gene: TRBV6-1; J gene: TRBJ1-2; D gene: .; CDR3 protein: CASSPRPGQLLPNYGYTF; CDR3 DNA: TGTGCCAGCAGTCCGAGGCCGGGACAATTATTGCCTAACTATGGCTACACCTTC
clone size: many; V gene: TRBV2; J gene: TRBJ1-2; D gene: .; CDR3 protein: CASSRDGNYGYTF; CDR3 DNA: TGTGCCAGCAGCCGGGACGGTAACTATGGCTACACCTTC
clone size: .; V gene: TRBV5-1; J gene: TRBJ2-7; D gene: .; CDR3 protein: CASYRAAGDYEQYF; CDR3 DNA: TGCGCCAGCTATCGGGCCGCTGGGGACTACGAGCAGTACTTC
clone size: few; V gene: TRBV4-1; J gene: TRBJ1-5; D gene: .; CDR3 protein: CASSPIGVNQPQHF; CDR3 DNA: TGCGCCAGCAGCCCGATTGGAGTTAATCAGCCCCAGCATTTT
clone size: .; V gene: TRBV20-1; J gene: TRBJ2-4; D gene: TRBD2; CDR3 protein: CSASHGGSPKNIQYF; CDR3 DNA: TGCAGTGCCTCACACGGGGGGTCGCCCAAAAACATTCAGTACTTC
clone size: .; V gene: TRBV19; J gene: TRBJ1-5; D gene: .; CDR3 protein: CASGSHSNQPQHF; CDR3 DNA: TGTGCCAGCGGGTCACATAGCAATCAGCCCCAGCATTTT
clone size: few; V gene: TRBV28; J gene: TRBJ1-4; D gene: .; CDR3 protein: CASSLGRIDEKLFF; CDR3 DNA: TGTGCCAGCAGTTTAGGGAGAATCGATGAAAAACTGTTTTTT
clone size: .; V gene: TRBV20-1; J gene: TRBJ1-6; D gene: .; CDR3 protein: CSARDRPSYNSPFHF; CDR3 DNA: TGCAGTGCTAGGGACCGACCCTCCTATAATTCACCCTTCCACTTT
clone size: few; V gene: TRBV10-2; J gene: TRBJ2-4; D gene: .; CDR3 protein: CASSREGVISLAKNIQYF; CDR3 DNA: TGCGCCAGCAGCAGAGAAGGGGTCATATCCCTAGCCAAAAACATTCAGTACTTC
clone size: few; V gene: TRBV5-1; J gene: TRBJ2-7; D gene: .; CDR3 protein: CASRPTSMGESSYEQYF; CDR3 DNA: TGCGCCAGCAGACCAACTTCGATGGGGGAGAGCTCCTACGAGCAGTACTTC
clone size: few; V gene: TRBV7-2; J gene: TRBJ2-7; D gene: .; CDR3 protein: CASSETKGYEQYF; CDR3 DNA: TGTGCCAGCAGTGAAACGAAGGGCTACGAGCAGTACTTC
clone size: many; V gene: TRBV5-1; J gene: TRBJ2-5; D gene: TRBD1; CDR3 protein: CASRILDRGQETQYF; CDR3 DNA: TGCGCCAGCCGTATCTTGGACAGGGGGCAAGAGACCCAGTACTTC